This section outlines one T cell receptor (beta chain) sequence together with its context. These data come from a study of control samples from healthy donors and cancer patients. The repertoire was sequenced with immunoSEQ multiplex PCR; TCRdb's copy has only in-frame clones and lacks some. Counted here are 130,000 to 150,000 clones, about nine tenths occurring once; the ten biggest clones make up just under 5%. The sample taken for sequencing was blood. The receptor was isolated from a man younger than 40 in good health.

The CDR3 sequence: CASSKRQGSSNQPQHF. The DNA for the CDR3 is TGTGCCAGCAGCAAGAGACAGGGAAGTAGCAATCAGCCCCAGCATTTT. This chain joins TRBV21-1 and TRBJ1-5; no check of the table's D call, TRBD1, against the DNA was made. TRBV21-1 is a known pseudogene. The CDR3 totals 16 residues.